One and the same sample provided the 5 T cell receptor beta chains below, sequenced in a study of blood T cells in healthy people across ages. A J-beta primer mix and a sample-barcoded 5' primer were used in a second PCR of about 6 to 12 cycles. MiXCR, run by TCRdb on the 5' RACE reads, gives a single entry per CDR3 protein. Of some 920,000 distinct CDR3 sequences listed, just over 50% are singletons. Sequenced sample: blood. Source of these receptors: a woman between 55 and 75 years old in good health.

The chain recombines TRBV4-2 with TRBJ2-1; weak D call: TRBD1 (6 bases). From germline, CDR1 is LGHNA and CDR2 YNFKEQ. This CDR3 has 13 residues. V dropped 0 bases and J dropped 11 bases, with 11 bases sitting between them. The CDR3 protein is CASSQEQQGKQFF. CDR3 DNA: TGTGCCAGCAGCCAAGAACAGCAGGGGAAGCAGTTCTTC.

In this sample, this clonotype turned up a few times. The chain employs TRBV28 and TRBJ2-3; tentative D call: TRBD2 (5 bases). The CDR3 sequence is 14 residues long. V shed 2 bases and J shed 4 bases, with 10 bases lying between them. The germline gives CDR1 MDHEN, CDR2 SYDVKM. The CDR3 here is CASSLGSRADTQYF. The CDR3 DNA is TGTGCCAGCAGTTTAGGGAGTCGGGCAGATACGCAGTATTTT.

This clonotype was counted only a few times. The V gene is TRBV7-6, the J gene TRBJ2-5, with TRBD1 identical over 8 bases. The CDR3 has 13 amino acids. Germline values: CDR1 SGHVS, CDR2 FNYEAQ. V lost 6 bases, J lost 5 bases, and 5 bases stayed unmatched. CDR3 DNA sequence: TGTGCCAGCAGTTACAGGGGGTATGAGACCCAGTACTTC. Encoded protein: CASSYRGYETQYF.

The chain is built from TRBV25-1 and TRBJ2-4, with D uncertain. V gave up 5 bases and J gave up 10 bases, with 9 bases separating them. CDR1 and CDR2 (germline): MGHDK, SYGVNS. CDR3 size: 11 residues. DNA of the CDR3: TGTGCCAGCAGTCTGTCCGAAATTCAGTACTTC. Encoded protein: CASSLSEIQYF.

The chain links TRBV28 to TRBJ2-3; D is undetermined. Trimming shortened V by 6 bases and J by 6 bases, and 10 bases separated the two germline ends. In germline, CDR1 is MDHEN, CDR2 SYDVKM. This CDR3 is 12 amino acids long. The CDR3 DNA follows: TGTGCCAGCAGGTACTATTCGGATACGCAGTATTTT. Its protein product is CASRYYSDTQYF.